The 25 T cell receptor beta chains below come from one sample, sequenced in a study of T-cell reconstitution after alpha-beta-depleted transplantation in children. Researchers prepared the TCRbeta library using unique molecular identifiers, the study reports. From the PCR reads, TCRdb called clonotypes with MiXCR, one entry per CDR3 protein. The table has about 460,000 distinct CDR3 sequences, approximately 13% seen once. The specimen comprised PBMCs from the stem cell graft donor, sampled from the stem cell graft. These receptors all stem from a human donor who donated a stem cell graft to a child with combined immunodeficiency.

The chain joins TRBV30 to TRBJ2-7; 8 nucleotides align to TRBD1. Germline V CDR1 and CDR2: GTSNPN, SVGIG (reference sequence). V shed 4 bases and J 4 bases; nucleotides not matched to a gene: 3. The CDR3 sequence is 12 residues long. Written as DNA, the CDR3 is TGTGCCTGGAACAGGGGGAATTACGAGCAGTACTTC. This codes for CAWNRGNYEQYF.

This clonotype has just a few counts. The gene calls are TRBV6-2 or TRBV6-3 and TRBJ2-1; TRBD1 aligns across 8 bases. The V gene end was trimmed by 4 bases and the J gene end by 7 bases; junction bases not matched to a gene: 12. CDR3 length: 16 residues. Looked up from germline, CDR1 is MNHEY and CDR2 is SVGEGT. In nucleotides, the CDR3 is TGTGCCAGCAGTTTCTACAGGGGGTATGCCTCGAATGAGCAGTTCTTC. It specifies CASSFYRGYASNEQFF.

This clonotype came up a few times. The rearrangement links TRBV12-3 or TRBV12-4 to TRBJ2-1, with D hard to call. V lost 0 bases and J 4 bases, leaving 7 bases between the germline ends. This CDR3 spans 14 amino acids. The CDR3 protein is CASSLAMGYNEQFF. As DNA, the CDR3 is TGTGCCAGCAGTTTAGCGATGGGGTACAATGAGCAGTTCTTC.

J is TRBJ2-5 and V is TRBV18; D tentatively fits TRBD1 or TRBD2 (5 bases each). The CDR3 loop spans 17 amino acids. The germline V gene encodes CDR1 KGHSH and CDR2 LQKENI. Trimming removed 4 bases from V and 7 bases from J, with 25 bases in between. The CDR3: CASSRAQGRSTRWTQYF. CDR3 coding DNA: TGTGCCAGCTCACGAGCTCAGGGACGGAGTACTCGGTGGACCCAGTACTTC.

This clonotype was detected a few times. The rearrangement joins TRBV9 to TRBJ1-2; D not certain. V was shortened by 3 bases and J by 4 bases, with 28 bases between the two germline ends. Germline values: CDR1 SGDLS, CDR2 YYNGEE. The CDR3 has 19 residues. The CDR3: CASSAQLGQADLRAYGYTF. The CDR3 DNA reads as TGTGCCAGCAGCGCCCAATTGGGCCAGGCCGACCTACGCGCCTATGGCTACACCTTC. The full variable domain, with the rest looked up from reference TRBV9 and TRBJ1-2, is DSGVTQTPKHLITATGQRVTLRCSPRSGDLSVYWYQQSLDQGLQFLIQYYNGEERAKGNILERFSAQQFPDLHSELNLSSLELGDSALYFCASSAQLGQADLRAYGYTFGSGTRLTVV.

There are a few counts of this clonotype. This chain joins TRBV27 and TRBJ2-5; 14 nucleotides line up with TRBD2. There are 15 residues in the CDR3. V lost 10 bases and J lost 4; bases outside the gene matches: 8. Germline V lookup: CDR1 MNHEY, CDR2 SMNVEV (reference sequence). The CDR3: CATRPGLAGVETQYF. The DNA of the CDR3 is TGTGCCACCCGCCCGGGACTAGCGGGAGTAGAGACCCAGTACTTC.

The V and J genes are TRBV20-1 and TRBJ2-1; 10 bases match TRBD1. This CDR3 region has 14 residues. Germline assignment: CDR1 DFQATT and CDR2 SNEGSKA (reference sequence). V lost 5 bases, J lost 6 bases, and 7 bases stayed unmatched. The CDR3 nucleotides are TGCAGTGCTCCTCGGGACAGGGGACGCAATGAGCAGTTCTTC. Encoded protein: CSAPRDRGRNEQFF.

The chain recombines TRBV4-1 with TRBJ2-7; 10 nucleotides align to TRBD1. Germline V CDR1 and CDR2: MGHRA, YSYEKL. This CDR3 has 14 residues. The trim removed 3 bases at V and 6 bases at J, leaving 5 bases unmatched. CDR3 loop: CASSHGTGEREQYF. In nucleotides, the CDR3 is TGCGCCAGCAGCCACGGGACAGGGGAACGCGAGCAGTACTTC.

The chain uses TRBV10-3 and TRBJ2-7, with 7 bases fitting TRBD2. The CDR3 is 15 amino acids. The V gene's germline CDR1 is ENHRY and CDR2 SYGVKD. J gave up 3 bases and V 0 bases, and 5 bases lay outside the gene matches. CDR3 nucleotides: TGTGCCATCAGTGAGTCCGATGCGGGGGACTACGAGCAGTACTTC. It specifies CAISESDAGDYEQYF.

V gene TRBV13 combines with J gene TRBJ1-2, with 7 nucleotides matching TRBD1. CDR3 length: 14 residues. V lost 5 bases, J lost 6 bases, and 9 bases stayed unmatched. Germline loops: CDR1 PRHDT, CDR2 FYEKMQ (reference sequence). The CDR3 coding sequence is TGTGCCAGCAGCAAAAGGGGGCGCAGGGATGGCTACACCTTC. This encodes CASSKRGRRDGYTF.

This clonotype showed up many times. V and J are TRBV12-3 or TRBV12-4 and TRBJ2-3; no clear D gene. The CDR3 totals 16 residues. V was trimmed by 1 base and J by 6 bases, leaving 17 bases between them. CDR3 loop: CASSLGWLVGADTQYF. As DNA, the CDR3 is TGTGCCAGCAGTTTAGGATGGCTGGTTGGCGCCGATACGCAGTATTTT.

This clonotype turned up a few times. This chain uses TRBV4-3 with TRBJ2-1, with D perhaps assigned TRBD1 or TRBD2 (7 bases each). The CDR3 loop spans 16 amino acids. From germline, CDR1 is LGHNA and CDR2 YSLEER. V was trimmed by 0 bases and J by 4 bases, leaving 13 bases between them. The CDR3 loop reads CASSQEGQGGYNEQFF. The CDR3 bases are TGCGCCAGCAGCCAAGAAGGGCAGGGGGGGTACAATGAGCAGTTCTTC.

This clonotype was detected many times. The chain links TRBV27 to TRBJ2-7, with unresolved D. CDR1 is MNHEY, CDR2 SMNVEV, per germline (reference sequence). Trimming removed 3 bases from V and 2 bases from J, with 8 bases in between. This CDR3 is 13 amino acids long. CDR3 amino acids: CASSFVAAYEQYF. CDR3 nucleotides: TGTGCCAGCAGTTTTGTGGCAGCCTACGAGCAGTACTTC.

This clonotype was recorded a few times. The CDR3 nucleotides are TGCAGTGCTAGAGATGGCGGGAACGAGCACTACGAGCAGTACTTC. Translating it yields CSARDGGNEHYEQYF. V gene TRBV20-1 combines with J gene TRBJ2-7; possible D gene TRBD2, 6 bases. The CDR3 is made up of 15 amino acids. V was cut by 0 bases and J by 3 bases, with 15 bases left in between. The V gene's germline CDR1 is DFQATT and CDR2 SNEGSKA (reference sequence).

The table lists this clonotype with a few counts. The chain carries TRBV12-3 or TRBV12-4 and TRBJ2-1, with TRBD1 identical over 7 bases. This CDR3 is 15 amino acids long. J was trimmed by 4 bases and V by 3 bases; bases with no gene match: 6. In DNA form, the CDR3 reads TGTGCCAGCAGTTTGAGGACAGGAGTTTACAATGAGCAGTTCTTC. Encoded protein: CASSLRTGVYNEQFF.

This clonotype was seen at least ten times. V and J are TRBV7-8 and TRBJ2-3, with TRBD1 matching 8 bases. Germline CDR1 is SGHVS and CDR2 is FQNEAQ. The CDR3 runs to 15 residues. The junction had 6 bases not matched to a gene; V was cut back by 5 bases and J by 2 bases. The chain's CDR3 is CASSLQGDPTDTQYF. DNA of the CDR3: TGTGCCAGCAGCCTACAGGGGGATCCCACAGATACGCAGTATTTT. The full variable domain, its missing parts supplied by reference TRBV7-8 and TRBJ2-3, is GAGVSQSPRYKVAKRGQDVALRCDPISGHVSLFWYQQALGQGPEFLTYFQNEAQLDKSGLPSDRFFAERPEGSVSTLKIQRTQQEDSAVYLCASSLQGDPTDTQYFGPGTRLTVL.

The chain joins TRBV27 to TRBJ2-7; the D gene is possibly TRBD1 (6 bases). From germline, CDR1 is MNHEY and CDR2 SMNVEV (reference sequence). This CDR3 region has 15 residues. Trimming pared 4 bases from V and 2 bases from J, leaving 15 bases between. The CDR3 DNA is TGTGCCAGCAGTTCTTACAGGGTCGTTACCTACGAGCAGTACTTC. This codes for CASSSYRVVTYEQYF.

This rearrangement joins TRBV27 to TRBJ2-7, with D possibly TRBD2 on 6 matching bases. Germline CDR1 is MNHEY and CDR2 is SMNVEV (reference sequence). The V and J ends lost 3 bases and 3 bases respectively, with 12 bases between them. The CDR3 runs to 14 residues. The CDR3 reads CASSLKAEGYEQYF. The CDR3 nucleotides read TGTGCCAGCAGTTTGAAAGCGGAGGGCTACGAGCAGTACTTC.

This clonotype occurred a few times. V usage is TRBV7-8 and J usage is TRBJ1-1; D might be TRBD1 (5 bases). Trimming took 2 bases from V and 1 from J, leaving 8 bases between them. This CDR3 has 14 amino acids. The germline CDR1 and CDR2 sequences are SGHVS and FQNEAQ. The CDR3 sequence is CASSLNRRNTEAFF. CDR3 bases: TGTGCCAGCAGCTTAAACAGGAGGAACACTGAAGCTTTCTTT.

The chain employs TRBV9 and TRBJ2-3; D gene uncertain. The germline V and J ends were trimmed by 3 bases and 2 bases, with 4 bases remaining between them. The CDR3 has 12 amino acids. In germline, CDR1 is SGDLS, CDR2 YYNGEE. Here the CDR3 reads CASSAHTDTQYF. The CDR3 DNA follows: TGTGCCAGCAGCGCCCACACAGATACGCAGTATTTT.

The V and J genes are TRBV6-1 and TRBJ2-3; the D call may be TRBD1 or TRBD2 (5 bases each). CDR1 is MNHNS and CDR2 is SASEGT in the germline V gene. The CDR3 is 17 residues long. Deletions cut 5 bases from V and 0 bases from J, with 18 bases between. In nucleotides, the CDR3 is TGTGCCAGCAGTCTCCTGGGGGACGAAACTAGCACAGATACGCAGTATTTT. Protein sequence: CASSLLGDETSTDTQYF.

V and J are TRBV6-5 and TRBJ2-1, with 9 bases matching TRBD1. V shed 6 bases, J shed 2 bases, and the junction held 5 bases outside the gene matches. The CDR3 covers 15 residues. The V gene's germline CDR1 is MNHEY and CDR2 SVGAGI. In nucleotides, the CDR3 is TGTGCCAGCAGGTGGGGACAGGGACCCTACAATGAGCAGTTCTTC. Amino acid sequence: CASRWGQGPYNEQFF.

V is TRBV11-1 and J is TRBJ2-3; D perhaps matches TRBD2 (6 bases). Germline values: CDR1 SGHAT, CDR2 FQDESV (reference sequence). The CDR3 is 18 amino acids. Trimming pared 4 bases from V and 2 bases from J, leaving 22 bases between. The CDR3 DNA reads TGTGCCAGCAGCTCAAACCTCGGGACTCCCCCCGTCACAGATACGCAGTATTTT. This encodes CASSSNLGTPPVTDTQYF. Based on the CDR3 plus reference TRBV11-1 and TRBJ2-3, the full variable domain is EAEVAQSPRYKITEKSQAVAFWCDPISGHATLYWYRQILGQGPELLVQFQDESVVDDSQLPKDRFSAERLKGVDSTLKIQPAELGDSAMYLCASSSNLGTPPVTDTQYFGPGTRLTVL.

This clonotype was counted ten times or more. The chain uses TRBV24-1 and TRBJ2-1; TRBD2 agrees at 12 bases. After removal of 0 bases from V and 9 bases from J, the junction contained 8 bases not matched to a gene. This CDR3 has 17 residues. Germline V gene lookup returns CDR1 KGHDR and CDR2 SFDVKD. CDR3: CATSDLSPSGRAGEQFF. The DNA for the CDR3 is TGTGCCACCAGTGATTTGAGTCCTAGCGGGAGGGCCGGTGAGCAGTTCTTC.

This clonotype has a count of ten or more. The chain carries TRBV12-3 or TRBV12-4 and TRBJ2-7; D is perhaps TRBD1 (6 bases). CDR3 length: 14 amino acids. Trimming pared 2 bases from V and 6 bases from J, leaving 14 bases between. The CDR3 sequence is CASSLSAGVVEQYF. The DNA for the CDR3 is TGTGCCAGCAGTTTATCGGCAGGGGTCGTCGAGCAGTACTTC.